This paragraph reports one T cell receptor (beta chain). Its antigen target is currently unknown. Multiplex PCR with a touch-down protocol amplified TRB rearrangements, with the TRB-A and TRB-B primer pools combined in a single tube. Illumina adapters and sample indices were added to the amplicons through two consecutive PCR reactions using Phusion HS II polymerase. The amplicons were gel-purified using the NucleoSpin Gel and PCR Clean-up kit, after which quantification was performed by Qubit and quality was checked on an Agilent 2100 Bioanalyzer. Libraries were sequenced on an Illumina MiSeq using 600-cycle, single-indexed, paired-end runs. Regarding the original processing steps: Alignment and assembly of TRB reads were performed with MiXCR version 2.1.12 and the default MiXCR reference library. A clone was defined by each unique CDR3 nucleotide sequence, and the analysis included only productive sequences supported by at least two reads. Repertoire diversity was assessed with alpha-parameterized diversity profiles (alpha 0 to 5), including the Shannon (alpha 1) and Simpson (alpha 2) indices, which were computed with an R script. Combinatorial TRB VJ usage was calculated with the tcR package and was compared between cohorts by principal component analysis performed with ade4. Using GLIPH, TCRbeta CDR3s were clustered on pairs of cohorts matched for age and read depth, and a Wilcoxon test was used to compare cluster frequencies. After the reads were reprocessed by TCRdb, one entry was made per CDR3 protein sequence, with no DNA. For this entry, the V and J calls and clone size follow TCRdb and not the study's own pipeline. The table for this sample records around 4,300 distinct CDR3 sequences. Together, the top ten hold about 10% of the sample.

The data originate from a study of T cell clusters in autoimmune cytopenias (dated by TCRdb to between 2018 and 2020). About the study as a whole: Among healthy donor controls, the mean age was around 51 years, the median age was roughly 63 years, and 22 of 43 were female. Autoimmune hepatitis repertoires were compared with those of roughly 25 age- and sex-matched healthy donors. In autoimmune cytopenia patients, peripheral blood TRB and IGH repertoires were sequenced during active disease and over treatment follow-up, together with healthy, CLL and autoimmune hepatitis controls. TRB sequencing reached a median depth of approximately 50,000 reads per sample and yielded a median of roughly 2,500 distinct TRB clonotypes per sample. For primary cytopenia the controls were 25 to 30 age-matched healthy donors, whereas for secondary cytopenia the controls were 14 age-matched CLL patients. The study was designed to test whether a disease-specific immune repertoire signature usable as a blood-based biomarker is carried by autoimmune cytopenia patients.

TRB amplification used approximately 0.25 ug of peripheral blood genomic DNA, approximately 41,000 genome equivalents, per sample. Looking up the germline V gene (reference sequence) yields CDR1 DFQATT and CDR2 SNEGSKA. Counted from cysteine to phenylalanine, this CDR3 has 15 amino acids. A DNA sequence was not provided. Overall study outcomes, separate from this receptor: Compared with active autoimmune hepatitis patients, healthy donors had almost three times as many exclusive TRB clusters, a finding consistent with an autoimmunity-wide signature. The T cell clusters were defined only in silico, and the functional role of the clusters was left to be validated experimentally. In the comparison of secondary cytopenia with CLL, no cluster-lack signature showed up, apparently because the dominant lymphoma-associated repertoire masked the signature. The GLIPH analysis suggested a lack of physiological T cell clusters in primary autoimmune cytopenia patients, since roughly 49 clusters were exclusive to healthy donors whereas about 17 were exclusive to patients. TRB repertoire shifts, with less even repertoires in secondary cytopenia and CLL, mostly reflected lymphoma bias rather than autoimmunity.

This sample also belongs to another study, concerning T cell repertoires in aging, cancer and after chemotherapy. Drawing on the second study: Six donor age groups were covered, ranging from 30 or younger up to 70 or older, and each group contained at least three individuals. TCR repertoires from healthy donor controls were recorded over periods of several months to years and showed clear clonal overlap between repeated samplings. The full dataset contained 7 million to 9.5 million TCR reads. Significantly lower blood TCR diversity and higher clonality were observed in untreated patients with hematological or solid cancers than in age-matched healthy donors. In healthy donors, the drop in TCR diversity with age came mainly from a loss of richness, whereas in cancer patients a loss of evenness also played a part. In both cancer cohorts, the median generation probability rose over the chemotherapy interval, which suggests that the repertoire was reconstituted through rebound thymic output. It was noted by the authors that conclusions about immunological memory after chemotherapy cannot be drawn from the repertoire data. To examine immunoaging and T cell reconstitution after chemotherapy, the study profiled TCR beta repertoires in peripheral blood from healthy donors and cancer patients. A cohort of more than 200 cancer patients (roughly 90 with hematological and roughly 120 with solid cancers) was assembled, and 95 to 100 healthy donors were included as a reference group. MiXCR versions 2.12 and 3.0.5 were used to process the TRB sequences. The repertoire metrics were Shannon diversity, evenness, clonality (defined as one minus evenness), and alpha-parameterized diversity profiles covering alpha 0 to 5. The IGoR algorithm was used to calculate generation probabilities for clones in the paired samples taken before and after chemotherapy.

What was sequenced was peripheral blood. The source is a human donor in good health. The receptor chain draws on TRBV20-1 and TRBJ2-3; there is no DNA to check the TCRdb D call of TRBD1. The encoded CDR3 is CSARGAAGSTDTQYF.